This T cell receptor beta chain was documented in a study of T-cell memory formation after mild COVID-19 (dated by TCRdb to the early 2020s). Looking at the study overall: TCR sequence clusters from the two donors were found to be largely donor specific. In a couple of donors, T-cell clones that expanded and contracted after mild COVID-19 were tracked by sequencing TCRalpha and TCRbeta repertoires over time. The cohort comprised two young, previously healthy adult volunteers, one female and one male. Summary of the overall study and its limitations: SARS-CoV-2 specificity was not confirmed for the second-wave clones peaking on day 37. Contracting CD4+ clones appeared mostly in the CM and EM memory subsets, whereas CD8+ clones were enriched in EMRA. The detection of some responding clones in pre-infection memory suggests that pre-existing cross-reactive memory T cells joined the SARS-CoV-2 response. Clones contracting from day 15 to 85 had balanced CD4/CD8 phenotypes, while a second wave expanding from day 15 to 37 was biased towards CD4+. Only a couple of mild cases were covered by the study, and larger cohorts that include severe cases with pre-infection samples were considered necessary.

The sample was run on an Illumina NovaSeq 6000. Using 5'RACE with constant-segment primers, TCRalpha and TCRbeta cDNA libraries were constructed, with sample barcodes and unique molecular identifiers added in the process. Trizol reagent was used to extract RNA from every sample. Amplification of the libraries took two PCR steps, and the second step added a second sample barcode plus Illumina TruSeq adapters. Libraries were sequenced on an Illumina NovaSeq with 2 x 150 bp paired-end reads. Under the source paper's analysis protocol: The reads were demultiplexed and collapsed into UMI-guided consensus sequences using migec v1.2.7. Using mixcr v2.1.11, UMI consensuses were aligned to TRA and TRB V and J templates and then assembled into clonotypes. Clonotypes were classified as expanded or contracted when called significant by both edgeR and NoisET, with noise models trained on biological replicates. For edgeR calls, a false discovery rate-adjusted p below 0.01 and a log2 fold-change threshold of 1 were applied. PCA with hierarchical clustering of max-normalized trajectories of the 1000 most abundant clonotypes was used as exploratory dynamics analysis. Separately sequenced CD4+ and CD8+ repertoires were used to assign the CD4 or CD8 phenotype of responding clones. The public sequencing data were trimmed at Q25 with fastp and processed into clonotypes with MiXCR by TCRdb, which kept only in-frame beta chains. Under each unique CDR3 protein, matching rows form one entry showing the most common genes and DNA. The V and J calls shown here were made by TCRdb, not taken from the authors' results. The sample data list around 390,000 distinct CDR3 sequences, and approximately 15% of these were observed just once. Clones ranked in the top ten supply 20% to 25% of the sample.

Between the V and J ends, shortened by 6 bases and 13 bases respectively, the junction contains 10 bases. The CDR3 holds 11 amino acids from the cysteine to the phenylalanine. CDR3 DNA is the only sequence kept; it has 33 bases, read in frame from the first base. With respect to this clonotype: The clone's antigen remains unknown. No much larger clone exists at a distance of one base, and base qualities are not known.

Ficoll-Paque density gradient centrifugation was the method used to isolate PBMCs. The sequenced sample was PBMCs or a T cell subset sorted from them (not recorded which). Recombination joined TRBV12-3 or TRBV12-4 with TRBJ1-6; D gene: possibly TRBD1, on 5 matching bases. The TCR sequence derives from a man between 18 and 35 years old who had mild COVID-19 (a few samples of this study predate the infection). The sample titles of this study are shuffled in the database, so cell type and time point are left out; the donor was told from shared clones. The CDR3 corresponds to CASSQGPPLHF. The nucleotide sequence reads TGTGCCAGCAGCCAGGGACCGCCCCTCCACTTT.